This T cell receptor beta chain originates from a study of cytomegalovirus exposure and HLA in healthy donors. PCR employed 60 Vbeta and 13 Jbeta primers. Clones were sequenced by immunoSEQ multiplex PCR, and TCRdb holds only the in-frame ones, with some missing. This table holds about 160,000 clones, 71% found once. The V and J ends lost 7 bases and 1 base respectively, with 10 bases between them. This CDR3 spans 14 amino acids. Germline CDR1 is ENHRY and CDR2 is SYGVKD. The sequence was obtained from a woman in her twenties or thirties in good health and CMV-seronegative. This chain links TRBV10-3 with TRBJ2-2; tentatively, D is TRBD1 (6 bases). Specimen: PBMCs. CDR3 sequence reads: CAITQTGNTGELFF. CDR3 nucleotide sequence: TGTGCCATCACCCAGACAGGGAACACCGGGGAGCTGTTTTTT.